The T cell receptor beta chain under discussion was sequenced for a study of identical twins (dated by TCRdb to about 2016). Broadly, across the study: The study deep-sequenced TCR alpha and beta repertoires from monozygotic twins, unrelated adults of various ages and cord blood to test whether fetal clonotypes persist. Replicate twin experiments were performed at different times using different library preparation protocols to rule out contamination.

The research as a whole found: Conclusions relied on cross-sectional statistical analysis, since the same donors could not be followed over many years. In monozygotic twins, recombination models systematically underestimated out-of-frame TCR alpha sharing, but the models matched the sharing seen between unrelated individuals. A weaker excess of twin sharing was found in beta out-of-frame sequences because the signal-to-noise ratio was lowered by fewer shared sequences. Abundant cord blood beta clonotypes carried fewer insertions; young adult naive repertoires showed a weaker similar trend, while memory repertoires showed none. Out-of-frame TCR alpha sequences shared between twins showed an excess of low generation-probability sequences compared with coincidental sharing between unrelated individuals. Zero-insertion analyses could be partly confounded by invariant T cells such as MAIT and iNKT, though diverse VJ usage argued against such confounding for most clonotypes.

Libraries were constructed by 5' RACE. For sequencing, an Illumina HiSeq 2000 was employed. A universal primer binding site was introduced by template switching, and a unique molecular identifier was present in the final cDNA, enabling accurate counting of TCR cDNA molecules. First-strand cDNA for TCR alpha and beta chains was synthesized from specific primers in the conserved constant-segment region. Each cDNA library was double barcoded, with a SMART-Mk sample barcode plus Illumina barcodes, to control for contamination. TruSeq adapter sequences and Illumina sample barcodes were added in two successive PCR steps. The Illumina HiSeq platform was used with custom primers to sequence TCR alpha and beta cDNA libraries. From the authors' description of their analysis: Unique molecular identifiers were extracted from raw reads with MiGEC, and CDR3 positions were determined with MiXCR. For each individual, recombination models were inferred using an EM algorithm with the repgenHMM and IGoR tools. The tcR package in R was used for shared clonotype analysis, with sharing normalized by the product of cloneset sizes. To study raw recombination free of thymic and clonal selection effects, out-of-frame nonproductive sequences were analyzed. TCRdb itself trimmed the public reads at Q25 with fastp, ran MiXCR and retained productive beta chains. Rows are unified per CDR3 protein, each entry keeping the most common DNA and genes. The V and J calls come from TCRdb's annotation, not from the publication. In all, the sample holds approximately 1.8 million distinct CDR3 sequences, and around 29% of those were seen once. Together, the top ten hold about 0.27% of the sample.

Clipping removes 0 bases from V and 0 bases from J, with 5 as the unmatched junction base count. The germline V gene encodes CDR1 LGHNA and CDR2 YNFKEQ. Measured from the cysteine to the phenylalanine, the CDR3 is 17 residues long. CDR3 DNA is the only sequence kept; it has 51 bases, read in frame from the first base. All donors were healthy Caucasians. This clonotype was recorded many times. This receptor's antigen is unknown. No much larger clone exists at a distance of one base, and base qualities are not known. The receptor was derived from a newborn girl in good health. The specimen was cord blood. The chain links TRBV4-2 with TRBJ2-3, and 8 bases in between align with TRBD2. At the DNA level, the sequence is TGTGCCAGCAGCCAAGATCCTTCGGGGGGGAGCACAGATACGCAGTATTTT. This codes for CASSQDPSGGSTDTQYF.